The next 21 T cell receptor beta chains were all read from a single sample in a study of PD-L1 blockade in urothelial cancer. Profiling relied on immunoSEQ multiplex PCR, and the TCRdb table lists in-frame clones only, not all of them. The table records about 69,000 clones, about 89% of them present only once. Material: PBMCs, obtained around atezolizumab (anti-PD-L1) treatment. The receptor source for this set is a man aged 60-69 years with urothelial cancer.

This clone appeared a single time. The chain has TRBV6-5 and TRBJ2-5; 7 bases map to TRBD1. J was trimmed by 5 bases and V by 6 bases; bases with no gene match: 6. The CDR3 runs to 13 residues. Per the germline V gene, CDR1 is MNHEY and CDR2 is SVGAGI. The CDR3 spells CASSFDRVETQYF. The DNA for the CDR3 is TGTGCCAGCAGCTTCGACAGGGTGGAGACCCAGTACTTC.

This chain links TRBV19 with TRBJ2-5; 10 bases align to TRBD1. V was clipped by 4 bases and J by 4 bases; unmatched bases: 6. The CDR3 has 15 amino acids. The germline V gene encodes CDR1 LNHDA and CDR2 SQIVND (reference sequence). The CDR3 protein is CASSKNRDRGETQYF. CDR3 DNA: TGTGCCAGTAGTAAAAACCGGGACAGGGGAGAGACCCAGTACTTC.

V and J are TRBV6-6 and TRBJ2-7, with TRBD2 as a possible D gene (5 bases). The CDR3 spans 12 residues. V was cut by 6 bases and J by 0 bases, with 6 bases left in between. In germline, CDR1 is MNHNY, CDR2 SVGAGI (reference sequence). In nucleotides, the CDR3 is TGTGCCAGCAGACGGGACTCCTACGAGCAGTACTTC. It translates to CASRRDSYEQYF.

The genes are TRBV5-4 and TRBJ2-5; 8 bases line up with TRBD1. Germline V gene lookup returns CDR1 SGHNT and CDR2 YYREEE (reference sequence). J lost 1 base, V lost 4 bases, and 3 bases had no gene match. The CDR3 is 14 residues long. In DNA, the CDR3 is TGTGCCAGCAGCATCGGACAGGGCCAAGAGACCCAGTACTTC. Residues: CASSIGQGQETQYF.

The V call is TRBV7-6, the J call TRBJ2-7; 8 positions match TRBD2. This CDR3 has 14 amino acids. Germline loops: CDR1 SGHVS, CDR2 FNYEAQ. V shed 4 bases and J 5 bases; nucleotides not matched to a gene: 7. Here the CDR3 reads CASSSRGGAHEQYF. CDR3 nucleotide sequence: TGTGCCAGCAGCTCACGGGGGGGGGCCCACGAGCAGTACTTC.

The V call is TRBV29-1, the J call TRBJ1-5; 7 nucleotides agree with TRBD1. Trimming removed 4 bases from V and 6 bases from J; junction bases left unmatched: 9. The CDR3 sequence is 14 residues long. Germline V gene data show CDR1 as SQVTM and CDR2 as ANQGSEA. CDR3 amino acids: CSVGDSQGGQPQHF. The CDR3 DNA reads TGCAGCGTTGGGGACAGCCAGGGTGGTCAGCCCCAGCATTTT.

The chain joins TRBV5-4 to TRBJ2-3; 8 bases fit TRBD2. V lost 4 bases, J lost 3 bases, and 7 bases stayed unmatched. Germline lookup yields CDR1 SGHNT and CDR2 YYREEE (reference sequence). This CDR3 spans 15 amino acids. The CDR3 coding sequence is TGTGCCAGCAGCCGGGGGGGTGAGGGAACAGATACGCAGTATTTT. Translating gives CASSRGGEGTDTQYF.

The rearrangement links TRBV19 to TRBJ2-7; possible D gene TRBD1, 6 bases. Germline V gene lookup returns CDR1 LNHDA and CDR2 SQIVND (reference sequence). The germline V and J ends were trimmed by 3 bases and 5 bases, with 17 bases remaining between them. This CDR3 spans 15 amino acids. CDR3 sequence: CASSMPSGHLNEQYF. The CDR3, as DNA: TGTGCCAGTAGTATGCCCTCGGGACACCTAAACGAGCAGTACTTC.

This sequence joins TRBV5-8 and TRBJ1-2; tentatively, D is TRBD1 (5 bases). Germline CDR1 SGHTS, CDR2 YDEGEE. CDR3 length: 16 residues. The V and J ends lost 2 bases and 4 bases respectively, with 18 bases between them. The CDR3 here is CASSLLRDGNFYGYTF. CDR3 coding DNA: TGTGCCAGCAGCTTATTGCGGGACGGGAACTTCTATGGCTACACCTTC. Based on the CDR3 plus reference TRBV5-8 and TRBJ1-2, the full variable domain is EAGVTQSPTHLIKTRGQQATLRCSPISGHTSVYWYQQALGLGLQFLLWYDEGEERNRGNFPPRFSGRQFPNYSSELNVNALELEDSALYLCASSLLRDGNFYGYTFGSGTRLTVV.

The chain joins TRBV10-3 to TRBJ1-2, with TRBD1 matching 9 bases. This CDR3 spans 17 amino acids. Germline assignment: CDR1 ENHRY and CDR2 SYGVKD. The junction had 16 bases not matched to a gene; V was cut back by 10 bases and J by 1 base. CDR3 sequence reads: CATASGQGRLGNYGYTF. CDR3 bases: TGTGCCACTGCCTCTGGACAGGGGCGTTTAGGTAACTATGGCTACACCTTC.

The chain couples TRBV5-8 to TRBJ1-5, with D possibly TRBD1 on 6 matching bases. The CDR3 is 17 residues long. V lost 0 bases and J lost 0, with 13 bases in between. CDR1 and CDR2 from the germline V gene are SGHTS and YDEGEE. CDR3 region: CASSLELGTYSNQPQHF. Written as DNA, the CDR3 is TGTGCCAGCAGCTTGGAACTCGGGACATATAGCAATCAGCCCCAGCATTTT.

V and J are TRBV27 and TRBJ1-1; maybe TRBD1 (5 bases). The V and J ends lost 3 bases and 0 bases respectively, with 8 bases between them. The length of the CDR3 is 14 residues. The germline V gene has CDR1 MNHEY and CDR2 SMNVEV (reference sequence). CDR3 sequence: CASSFGGLNTEAFF. The CDR3 bases are TGTGCCAGCAGTTTCGGGGGATTGAACACTGAAGCTTTCTTT.

V gene TRBV6-6 combines with J gene TRBJ1-2, with D perhaps TRBD1 (5 bases). Between the trimmed V and J ends, which lost 8 bases and 6 bases, there was a span of 13 bases. This CDR3 is built from 12 residues. CDR1 MNHNY and CDR2 SVGAGI come from the germline V gene (reference sequence). The CDR3 DNA sequence: TGTGCCAGCTTGGCGGGGCTAAATGGCTACACCTTC. It yields the protein CASLAGLNGYTF.

This chain joins TRBV27 and TRBJ2-2, with 9 bases that match TRBD1. In germline, CDR1 is MNHEY, CDR2 SMNVEV (reference sequence). V was pared by 6 bases and J by 3 bases, with 2 bases of the junction left unmatched. The CDR3 consists of 14 residues. The CDR3 sequence is CASRGQGDTGELFF. In nucleotides, the CDR3 is TGTGCCAGCAGGGGACAGGGTGACACCGGGGAGCTGTTTTTT.

The chain recombines TRBV5-1 with TRBJ2-1, with TRBD2 identical over 12 bases. V lost 6 bases to trimming and J lost 0 bases; unmatched junction nucleotides: 10. The germline gives CDR1 SGHRS, CDR2 YFSETQ. The CDR3 totals 18 residues. This CDR3 reads CASTKRLAGVSSYNEQFF. In DNA, the CDR3 is TGCGCCAGCACCAAACGACTAGCGGGGGTGAGCTCCTACAATGAGCAGTTCTTC. Full variable domain (outside the CDR3, taken from reference TRBV5-1 and TRBJ2-1): KAGVTQTPRYLIKTRGQQVTLSCSPISGHRSVSWYQQTPGQGLQFLFEYFSETQRNKGNFPGRFSGRQFSNSRSEMNVSTLELGDSALYLCASTKRLAGVSSYNEQFFGPGTRLTVL.

The chain employs TRBV5-8 and TRBJ2-7, with D possibly being TRBD2 (5 bases). The V gene lost 3 bases and the J gene lost 3 bases, with 16 bases spanning the gap. Germline V gives CDR1 SGHTS, CDR2 YDEGEE. The CDR3 runs 15 residues. The CDR3 sequence: CASSSRDRFDYEQYF. CDR3 in DNA: TGTGCCAGCAGCTCTCGGGATAGGTTTGACTACGAGCAGTACTTC. Supplemented by reference TRBV5-8 and TRBJ2-7, the full variable domain reads EAGVTQSPTHLIKTRGQQATLRCSPISGHTSVYWYQQALGLGLQFLLWYDEGEERNRGNFPPRFSGRQFPNYSSELNVNALELEDSALYLCASSSRDRFDYEQYFGPGTRLTVT.

The genes are TRBV5-4 and TRBJ1-2; a weak D match, TRBD1 (6 bases). V was trimmed by 2 bases and J by 8 bases, leaving 13 bases between them. In germline, CDR1 is SGHNT, CDR2 YYREEE (reference sequence). The CDR3 is made up of 13 amino acids. CDR3 coding DNA: TGTGCCAGCAGCTTTGCACAGGGTATGGGCTACACCTTC. Amino acid sequence: CASSFAQGMGYTF.

This clone was detected only once. The CDR3 DNA is TGTGCCAGCAGTTTCCGGGACAGGGCGAACACTGAAGCTTTCTTT. This translates into CASSFRDRANTEAFF. The chain links TRBV27 to TRBJ1-1; TRBD1 matches 9 bases. CDR3 length equals 15 residues. Germline-derived CDR1 and CDR2 are MNHEY and SMNVEV (reference sequence). J gave up 1 base and V 3 bases, and 3 bases lay outside the gene matches.

This sequence joins TRBV10-3 and TRBJ1-1, with unresolved D. This CDR3 has 11 residues. Trimming pared 10 bases from V and 0 bases from J, leaving 6 bases between. Germline V gene data show CDR1 as ENHRY and CDR2 as SYGVKD. CDR3 residues: CATRLNTEAFF. CDR3 in DNA: TGTGCCACTAGACTGAACACTGAAGCTTTCTTT.

The genes are TRBV7-2 and TRBJ1-1; 8 bases agree with TRBD1. The CDR3 consists of 13 residues. The germline gives CDR1 SGHTA, CDR2 FQGNSA. The junction had 11 bases not matched to a gene; V was cut back by 5 bases and J by 12 bases. The CDR3 nucleotides are TGTGCCAGCAGCCCTGATAACAGGGGGGTATCTTTCTTT. Protein product: CASSPDNRGVSFF.

The chain links TRBV5-1 to TRBJ1-1, with a possible D match to TRBD1 (5 bases). V lost 4 bases and J lost 2, with 9 bases in between. The germline V gene encodes CDR1 SGHRS and CDR2 YFSETQ. This CDR3 comprises 13 residues. CDR3 protein: CASSIQGNTEAFF. CDR3 in DNA: TGCGCCAGCAGCATCCAGGGTAACACTGAAGCTTTCTTT.